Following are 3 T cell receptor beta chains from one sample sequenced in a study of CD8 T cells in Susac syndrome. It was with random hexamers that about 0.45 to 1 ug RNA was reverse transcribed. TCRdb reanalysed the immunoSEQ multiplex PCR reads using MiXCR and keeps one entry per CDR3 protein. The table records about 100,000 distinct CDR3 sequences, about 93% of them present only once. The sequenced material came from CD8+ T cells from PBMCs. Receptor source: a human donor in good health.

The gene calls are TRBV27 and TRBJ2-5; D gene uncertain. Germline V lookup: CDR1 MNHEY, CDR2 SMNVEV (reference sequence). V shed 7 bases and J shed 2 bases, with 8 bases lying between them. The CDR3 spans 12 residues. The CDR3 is CASTNGQETQYF. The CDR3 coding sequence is TGTGCCAGCACTAACGGTCAAGAGACCCAGTACTTC.

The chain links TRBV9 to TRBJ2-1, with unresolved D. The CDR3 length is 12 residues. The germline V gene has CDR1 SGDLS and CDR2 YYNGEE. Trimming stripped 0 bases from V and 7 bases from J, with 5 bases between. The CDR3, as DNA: TGTGCCAGCAGCGTAGAGGAGAATGAGCAGTTCTTC. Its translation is CASSVEENEQFF.

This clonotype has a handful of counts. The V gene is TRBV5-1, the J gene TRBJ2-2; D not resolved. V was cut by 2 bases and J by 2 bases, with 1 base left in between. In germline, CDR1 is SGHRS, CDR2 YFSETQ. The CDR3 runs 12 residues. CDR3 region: CASSFNTGELFF. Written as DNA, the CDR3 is TGCGCCAGCAGCTTTAACACCGGGGAGCTGTTTTTT.